Relative to its sample, the clone carrying this TCR beta chain is medium-sized (0.01 to 0.1%). The antigen is unknown. V was shortened by 4 bases and J by 0 bases, with 17 bases between the two germline ends. The CDR3 is 18 residues long. Germline values: CDR1 SGHRS, CDR2 YFSETQ. By 5'RACE template switching, TCR cDNA was produced, with a universal primer site and UMIs added in the process. TCRdb re-called the 5' RACE reads through MiXCR, storing one row per CDR3 protein. The data contain roughly 120,000 distinct CDR3 sequences, 7.4% of them singletons. This record belongs to a study of T cells after yellow fever vaccination. Study overall: Low-cell-number fractions underwent preparation using SMART-Seq v4 Ultra Low Input. Study-wide findings and caveats: In post-booster samples, most primary-vaccination clones reappeared (approximately 97% CD4, 70% to 90% CD8). By day 5 rather than day 15, the secondary response had peaked, though it was weaker.

The source was CD4+ T cells sorted from PBMCs, collected 10 to 11 days after the first yellow fever vaccination. The chain couples TRBV5-1 to TRBJ2-6; D is perhaps TRBD1 (6 bases). This clonotype originated in a man between 18 and 29 years old who received the YFV17D yellow fever vaccine. This CDR3 reads CASSRNPRDISGANVLTF. The CDR3 DNA is TGCGCCAGCAGCCGGAACCCTCGGGACATCTCTGGGGCCAACGTCCTGACTTTC.